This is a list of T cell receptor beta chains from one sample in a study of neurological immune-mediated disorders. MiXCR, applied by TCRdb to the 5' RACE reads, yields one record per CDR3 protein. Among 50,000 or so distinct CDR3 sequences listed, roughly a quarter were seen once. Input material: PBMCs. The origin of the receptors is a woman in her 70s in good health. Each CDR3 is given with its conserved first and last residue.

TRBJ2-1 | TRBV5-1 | CASSRTRGSGSYNEQFF
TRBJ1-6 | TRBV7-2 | CASRAGGGSPLHF
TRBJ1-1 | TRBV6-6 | CASTEPGTGNTEAFF
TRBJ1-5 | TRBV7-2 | CASSWNAGAADSNQPQHF
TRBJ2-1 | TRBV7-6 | CASSLRTSGSSYNEQFF
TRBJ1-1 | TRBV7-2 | CASSDFRGGNTEAFF
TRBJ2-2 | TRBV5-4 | CASSLETSGATGELFF
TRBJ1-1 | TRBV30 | CAWDTGQVEAFF
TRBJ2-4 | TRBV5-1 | CASSFGVVVAKNIQYF
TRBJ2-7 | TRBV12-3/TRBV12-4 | CASRRLAGSYEQYF
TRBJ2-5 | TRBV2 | CASSGQGAPQETQYF
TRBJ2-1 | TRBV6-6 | CASSYGGAYNEQFF
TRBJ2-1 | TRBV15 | CATSRDGLGEQFF
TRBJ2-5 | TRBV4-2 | CASSQDFSGETQYF
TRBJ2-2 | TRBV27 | CASSLRGYRTGELFF
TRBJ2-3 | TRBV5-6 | CASSLVASGTKDTQYF
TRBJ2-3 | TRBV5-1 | CASSWETGDTQYF
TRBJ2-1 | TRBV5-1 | CASSLESGVYNEQFF
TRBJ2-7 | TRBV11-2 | CASSLHGGRRDYEQYF
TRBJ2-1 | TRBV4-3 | CASSQDDAHNEQFF
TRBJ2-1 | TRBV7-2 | CASSFIALSSYNEQFF
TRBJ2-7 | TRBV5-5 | CASSLGFGGISSYEQYF